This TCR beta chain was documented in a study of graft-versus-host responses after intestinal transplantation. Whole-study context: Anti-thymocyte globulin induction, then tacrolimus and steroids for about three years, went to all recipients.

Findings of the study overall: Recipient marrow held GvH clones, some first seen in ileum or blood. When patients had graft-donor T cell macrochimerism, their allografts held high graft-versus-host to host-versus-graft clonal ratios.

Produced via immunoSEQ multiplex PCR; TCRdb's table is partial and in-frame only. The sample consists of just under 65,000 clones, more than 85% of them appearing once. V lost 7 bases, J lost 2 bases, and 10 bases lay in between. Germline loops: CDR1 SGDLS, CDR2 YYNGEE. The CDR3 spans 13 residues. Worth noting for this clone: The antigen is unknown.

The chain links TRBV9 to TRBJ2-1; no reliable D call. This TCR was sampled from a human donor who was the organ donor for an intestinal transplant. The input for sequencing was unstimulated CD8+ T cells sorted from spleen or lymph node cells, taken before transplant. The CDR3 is CASASSTYNEQFF. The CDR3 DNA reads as TGTGCCAGCGCGTCATCTACCTACAATGAGCAGTTCTTC.